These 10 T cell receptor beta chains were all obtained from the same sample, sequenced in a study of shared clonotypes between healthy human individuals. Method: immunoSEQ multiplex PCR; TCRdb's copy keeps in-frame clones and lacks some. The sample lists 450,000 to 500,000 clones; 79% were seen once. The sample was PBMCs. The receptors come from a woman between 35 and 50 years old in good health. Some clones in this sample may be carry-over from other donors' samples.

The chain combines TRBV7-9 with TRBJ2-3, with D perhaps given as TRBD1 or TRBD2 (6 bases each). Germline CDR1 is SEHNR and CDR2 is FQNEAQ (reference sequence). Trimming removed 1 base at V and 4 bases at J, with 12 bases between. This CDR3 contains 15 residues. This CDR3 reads CASSLGVGGSDTQYF. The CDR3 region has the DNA TGTGCCAGCAGCTTAGGCGTGGGGGGCTCAGATACGCAGTATTTT.

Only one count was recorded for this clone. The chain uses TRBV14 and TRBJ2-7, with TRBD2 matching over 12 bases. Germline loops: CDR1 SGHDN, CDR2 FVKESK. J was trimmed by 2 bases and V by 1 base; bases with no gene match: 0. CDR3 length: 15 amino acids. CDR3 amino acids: CASSQGTSGAYEQYF. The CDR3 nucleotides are TGTGCCAGCAGCCAAGGGACTAGCGGGGCCTACGAGCAGTACTTC.

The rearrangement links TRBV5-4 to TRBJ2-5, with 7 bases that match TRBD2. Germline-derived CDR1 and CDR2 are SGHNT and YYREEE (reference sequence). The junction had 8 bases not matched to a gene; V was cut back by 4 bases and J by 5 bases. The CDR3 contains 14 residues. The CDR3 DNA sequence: TGTGCCAGCAGCCCCACGGGGGGAGCGGAGACCCAGTACTTC. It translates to CASSPTGGAETQYF.

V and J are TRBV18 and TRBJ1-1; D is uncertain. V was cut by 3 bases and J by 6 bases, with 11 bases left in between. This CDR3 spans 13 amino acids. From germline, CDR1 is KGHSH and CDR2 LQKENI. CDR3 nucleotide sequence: TGTGCCAGCTCACCCGGGGTAGGCTCTGAAGCTTTCTTT. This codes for CASSPGVGSEAFF.

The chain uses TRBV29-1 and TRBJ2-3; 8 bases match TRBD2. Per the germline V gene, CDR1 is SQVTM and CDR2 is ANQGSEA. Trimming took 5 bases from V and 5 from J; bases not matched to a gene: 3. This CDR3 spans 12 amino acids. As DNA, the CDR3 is TGCAGCGTTTCGGCGGGAGGAGATACGCAGTATTTT. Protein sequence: CSVSAGGDTQYF.

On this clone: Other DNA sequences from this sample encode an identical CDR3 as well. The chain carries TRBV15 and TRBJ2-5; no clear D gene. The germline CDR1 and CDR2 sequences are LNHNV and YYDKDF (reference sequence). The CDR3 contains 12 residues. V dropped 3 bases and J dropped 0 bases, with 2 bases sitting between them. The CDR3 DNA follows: TGTGCCACCAGCAGGTACCAAGAGACCCAGTACTTC. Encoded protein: CATSRYQETQYF.

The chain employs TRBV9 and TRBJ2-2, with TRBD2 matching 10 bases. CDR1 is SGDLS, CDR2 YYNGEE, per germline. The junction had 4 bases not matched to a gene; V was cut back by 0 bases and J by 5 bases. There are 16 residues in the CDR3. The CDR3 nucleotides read TGTGCCAGCAGCGTAGGGAGCGGGAGGGGGACCGGGGAGCTGTTTTTT. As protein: CASSVGSGRGTGELFF. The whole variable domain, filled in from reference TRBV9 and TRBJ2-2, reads DSGVTQTPKHLITATGQRVTLRCSPRSGDLSVYWYQQSLDQGLQFLIQYYNGEERAKGNILERFSAQQFPDLHSELNLSSLELGDSALYFCASSVGSGRGTGELFFGEGSRLTVL.

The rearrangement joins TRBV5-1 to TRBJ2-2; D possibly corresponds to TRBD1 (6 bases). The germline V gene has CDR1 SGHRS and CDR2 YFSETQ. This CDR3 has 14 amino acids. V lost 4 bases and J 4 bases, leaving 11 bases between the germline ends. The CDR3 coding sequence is TGCGCCAGCAGCACTCAGGGGTCCACCGGGGAGCTGTTTTTT. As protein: CASSTQGSTGELFF.

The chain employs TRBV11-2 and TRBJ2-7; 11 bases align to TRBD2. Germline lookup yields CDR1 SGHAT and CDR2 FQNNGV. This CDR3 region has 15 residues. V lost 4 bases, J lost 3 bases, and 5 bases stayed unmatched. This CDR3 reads CASSSGTSGVYEQYF. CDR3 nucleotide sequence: TGTGCCAGCAGCTCCGGGACTAGCGGCGTCTACGAGCAGTACTTC.

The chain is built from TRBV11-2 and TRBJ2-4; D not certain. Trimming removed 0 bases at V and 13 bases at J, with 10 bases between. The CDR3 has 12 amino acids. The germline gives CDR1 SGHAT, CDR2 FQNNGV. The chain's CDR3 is CASSLEWSAQYF. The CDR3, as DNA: TGTGCCAGCAGCTTAGAGTGGTCGGCACAGTACTTC.